The text below deals with one T cell receptor (beta chain). The data derive from a study of T-cell memory formation after mild COVID-19. TCRdb passed the 5' RACE reads through MiXCR, listing each CDR3 protein once. The table has under 300,000 distinct CDR3 sequences, roughly 18% seen once; the top ten hold about 21%. The germline V gene encodes CDR1 LGHNA and CDR2 YNFKEQ. The V gene lost 3 bases and the J gene lost 3 bases, with 9 bases spanning the gap. The CDR3 loop spans 14 amino acids. The chain carries TRBV4-2 and TRBJ1-5; D call uncertain. The TCR comes from a man aged 18 to 29 who had mild COVID-19 (a few samples of this study predate the infection). Cell type and time point are not known. The sample was PBMCs or a T cell subset sorted from them (not recorded which). The CDR3 loop is CASSQGGVNQPQHF. The CDR3 bases are TGTGCCAGCAGCCAGGGAGGTGTCAATCAGCCCCAGCATTTT.